A single T cell receptor beta chain is shown here with its context. This CDR3 is built from 11 residues. Per the germline V gene, CDR1 is LGHNT and CDR2 is FRNRAP. V was clipped by 4 bases and J by 10 bases, with 9 bases between them. Clones were sequenced by immunoSEQ multiplex PCR, and TCRdb holds only the in-frame ones, with some missing. The repertoire includes approximately 97,000 clones, 85% to 95% of them detected once, and approximately 0.36% sits in the top ten. The sample comes from a study of technical replicates of blood from several donors. This chain connects TRBV12-5 to TRBJ2-3; D gene uncertain. Material: T cells isolated from PBMCs. This clonotype originated in a human donor in good health. CDR3 sequence: CASGSVTAQYF. The CDR3 DNA reads TGTGCTAGTGGTTCCGTTACGGCGCAGTATTTT.